The text below deals with one T cell receptor (beta chain). Its antigen remains unidentified. This record belongs to a study of cytomegalovirus exposure and HLA in healthy donors. Looking at the study overall: One earlier analysis, a look at 150 million to 200 million T cells, found more than 100 million unique TCR beta sequences. Study conclusions and caveats: With further analysis later on, most CMV-associated TCR beta chains appeared HLA-restricted. Cytomegalovirus association was assigned to around 150 TCR beta chains.

Trimming took 3 bases from V and 4 from J; bases not matched to a gene: 6. CDR3 size: 14 residues. Germline V gene sequence: CDR1 ENHRY, CDR2 SYGVKD. The PCR employed 60 Vbeta primers together with 13 Jbeta primers. Method: immunoSEQ multiplex PCR; TCRdb's copy keeps in-frame clones and lacks some. The sample records about 160,000 clones, more than 70% being singletons. V usage is TRBV10-3 and J usage is TRBJ2-7; TRBD1 matches 7 bases. The source of this sequence is a man younger than 45 in good health and CMV-seronegative. Sequenced material: PBMCs. CDR3 in DNA: TGTGCCATCAGTGAACGGGACAGCGATTACGAGCAGTACTTC. As protein: CAISERDSDYEQYF.